This T cell receptor beta chain was retrieved from a study of shared clonotypes between healthy human individuals. In the CD4+ fraction, cells were divided into CD45RA+ naive and CD45RA-negative memory subsets. Study-level points and caveats: An anticipated effect of sequencing depth on clonotype sharing among donors was recognized. Sampling covered nothing but blood. Tissue TCR repertoires likely differ from those found in blood.

This CDR3 spans 13 amino acids. Assay: immunoSEQ multiplex PCR; the TCRdb copy retains only in-frame clones and omits some. The sample shows around 700,000 clones, less than 80% of them seen only once. Regarding this clone: What it binds is unknown.

The sequenced sample consisted of memory CD4+ T cells sorted from blood. Specified subset: CD45RA-negative fraction. This receptor was obtained from a woman in her thirties in good health. The chain is built from TRBV21-1 and TRBJ2-5; the table's D call, TRBD1, was not checked against the DNA. TRBV21-1 is designated a pseudogene. The DNA for the CDR3 is TGTGCCAGCAGTAAAGGGGGCTGGAAGACCCAGTACTTC. Translation gives CASSKGGWKTQYF.